This T cell receptor (beta chain) was obtained from a study of cytomegalovirus exposure and HLA in healthy donors. This PCR relied on a set of 60 Vbeta primers and 13 Jbeta primers. Sequenced by immunoSEQ multiplex PCR; TCRdb stores in-frame clones only, minus some. The table has 98,000 or so clones, 76% seen once. Study-level results: For most TCR beta V segments, an earlier analysis put the productive rate at about 87% or about 30% of the time.

V was cut by 4 bases and J by 0 bases, with 13 bases left in between. Looked up from germline, CDR1 is KGHSH and CDR2 is LQKENI. The CDR3 length is 15 residues. A word on this clone: Its antigen is not identified.

The sequencing input was PBMCs. This TCR was sampled from a woman aged 18-30 years in good health and CMV-seropositive. The rearrangement links TRBV18 to TRBJ2-7; D ambiguous. CDR3: CASSLPQVTSYEQYF. DNA of the CDR3: TGTGCCAGCTCACTCCCCCAGGTTACCTCCTACGAGCAGTACTTC.